This T cell receptor beta chain comes out of a study of blood T cell repertoires in COVID-19 (dated by TCRdb to the early 2020s). Notes on the research overall: Samples covering the acute and convalescent phases of COVID-19 were provided by collaborators in the United States, Italy and Spain. The prospective study material was composed of cDNA or gDNA derived from T cells, B-cell-depleted T cells, or PBMCs. Subjects who had been exposed to COVID-19, were actively infected with it, or had recovered from it provided the deeply sampled blood TCRbeta repertoires that made up the dataset. The repertoires were made available in a free public database intended to serve as a resource for research on the immune response to SARS-CoV-2. The samples were drawn from the first 160 participants of the ongoing ImmuneRACE study and from 950 to 1,500 subjects provided by 6 global collaborators. Sample metadata almost always included a de-identified subject ID, COVID-19 status, age in years and sex. Where available, HLA class I and class II types were obtained from metadata supplied by the sample provider rather than from assay-based typing.

TCRbeta CDR3 regions were amplified from genomic DNA using the immunoSEQ Assay, a bias-controlled multiplex PCR. Per the source publication's procedure: The number of nucleated cells in each sample was estimated from the amplification of reference gene primers within the assay. To quantify the absolute abundance of each unique TCRbeta CDR3 rearrangement, sequence reads were collapsed and filtered. For each sample, productive Simpson clonality was calculated as the square root of Simpson's diversity index over productive rearrangements. As stored in TCRdb, this immuneACCESS dataset retains in-frame rearrangements with V and J assigned. A fraction of the clones does not appear; measured against another copy, unresolved V genes explain less than half of the discrepancy, and the remainder lacks a known reason. Clonal size and the V and J genes are those of that table, whereas D and trimming came from the DNA. For this sample there are approximately 150,000 clones; approximately 80% appear just once. Jointly, the top ten make up roughly 6.4% of the sample.

From its cysteine to its phenylalanine, the CDR3 spans 14 amino acids. CDR3 DNA only is kept here, 42 bases in frame from base 1. CDR1 and CDR2, looked up from the germline V gene, are MNHEY and SVGAGI. Germline trimming amounts to 6 bases on V and 2 bases on J, with 6 as the count of junction bases outside the gene matches. What the study reported, not specific to this receptor: The amount of clinical and demographic metadata varied by source and participant and was provided uncurated.

A word on this clone: Its antigen remains undetermined. No much larger clone exists at a distance of one base, and base qualities are not known.

Participants in the prospective study were aged 18 to 89 years, lived in some 24 United States geographic areas, and enrolled through a virtual design. Cohort assignment in the prospective study relied on participant-reported clinical history from a screening survey and a study questionnaire. Recovered participants in ImmuneRACE Cohort 3 were defined as having two consecutive negative NP/OP PCR tests, clearance from a healthcare professional, or resolution of symptoms. In the prospective study, whole blood, serum and a nasopharyngeal or oropharyngeal swab were collected from each participant by mobile phlebotomists. Participants in the prospective study had the option to provide additional blood draws and questionnaires over an approximately 2-month period. Blood samples from the prospective study were shipped frozen or at room temperature prior to DNA extraction.

Sequencing was done on a sample of PBMCs or T cells enriched from blood (not recorded which). This sequence originates from a woman aged 40 to 55 who had recovered from COVID-19. This chain joins TRBV6-5 to TRBJ2-7; a stretch of 8 junction bases matches TRBD1. The bases read TGTGCCAGCAGACCTAGGACAGGGACCTACGAGCAGTACTTC. It is translated as CASRPRTGTYEQYF.